These 21 T cell receptor beta chains were sequenced from one sample in a study of blood T cell repertoires in COVID-19. Profiled with immunoSEQ multiplex PCR; TCRdb holds only in-frame clones, not every one. The sample consists of roughly 200,000 clones, 75% to 90% of them appearing once. Sequencing was done on a sample of PBMCs or T cells enriched from blood (not recorded which). The receptors stem from a woman in her thirties who had been exposed to COVID-19.

The gene calls are TRBV5-1 and TRBJ1-5; D remains ambiguous. Germline V gives CDR1 SGHRS, CDR2 YFSETQ. The CDR3 runs 15 residues. With 0 bases removed from V and 3 bases from J, the gap between germline ends came to 10 bases. The CDR3 nucleotides read TGCGCCAGCAGCTTGGATGGCGGATCCAATCAGCCCCAGCATTTT. It yields the protein CASSLDGGSNQPQHF.

The chain couples TRBV9 to TRBJ2-7, with 8 bases matching TRBD1. CDR3 length: 13 residues. Trimming took 4 bases from V and 7 from J; bases not matched to a gene: 7. Germline V gives CDR1 SGDLS, CDR2 YYNGEE. The CDR3 reads CASSRQGTGEQYF. The CDR3 DNA reads TGTGCCAGCAGCCGACAGGGGACGGGGGAGCAGTACTTC.

This clone was counted a few times. This sequence joins TRBV3-1 (or the pseudogene TRBV3-2) and TRBJ1-4; 7 bases are shared with TRBD1. This CDR3 has 14 amino acids. Germline loops: CDR1 LGHDT, CDR2 YNNKEL (reference sequence). V lost 5 bases, J lost 5 bases, and 5 bases stayed unmatched. CDR3 in DNA: TGTGCCAGCAGCATGTCAGGGGGGAATGAAAAACTGTTTTTT. Translating gives CASSMSGGNEKLFF.

V usage is TRBV5-4 and J usage is TRBJ2-6; no definite D call. The CDR3 is 15 amino acids. Germline V CDR1 and CDR2: SGHNT, YYREEE (reference sequence). Trimming shortened V by 3 bases and J by 0 bases, and 7 bases separated the two germline ends. The CDR3 region has the DNA TGTGCCAGCAGCTACACCCCCTCTGGGGCCAACGTCCTGACTTTC. This translates into CASSYTPSGANVLTF.

This clone was seen more than once but under ten times. The genes are TRBV3-1 (or the pseudogene TRBV3-2) and TRBJ2-7; D may be TRBD2 (5 bases). This CDR3 has 12 residues. CDR1 and CDR2 from the germline V gene are LGHDT and YNNKEL (reference sequence). Trimming cost V 4 bases and J 3 bases, with 7 bases left between them. The CDR3 loop reads CASSPRDYEQYF. CDR3 sequence (DNA): TGTGCCAGCAGCCCCCGGGACTACGAGCAGTACTTC.

The chain is built from TRBV30 and TRBJ2-1; tentative D call: TRBD2 (5 bases). Trimming pared 2 bases from V and 9 bases from J, leaving 11 bases between. This CDR3 has 12 amino acids. Germline-derived CDR1 and CDR2 are GTSNPN and SVGIG (reference sequence). CDR3 sequence (DNA): TGTGCCTGGAGTTCGCCGGGGAGTGAGCAGTTCTTC. It encodes CAWSSPGSEQFF.

This sequence joins TRBV3-1 (or the pseudogene TRBV3-2) and TRBJ1-3, with 7 bases matching TRBD1. Germline V gene lookup returns CDR1 LGHDT and CDR2 YNNKEL (reference sequence). The CDR3 has 14 amino acids. With V trimmed by 2 bases and J by 2 bases, 0 bases remained unmatched. The CDR3 DNA is TGTGCCAGCAGCCAAACAGGGGCTGGAAACACCATATATTTT. As protein: CASSQTGAGNTIYF.

The chain joins TRBV5-8 to TRBJ2-5; tentatively, D is TRBD1 (6 bases). Germline values: CDR1 SGHTS, CDR2 YDEGEE. The CDR3 has 15 amino acids. V was shortened by 1 base and J by 5 bases, with 15 bases between the two germline ends. The CDR3 loop reads CASSLPWTTGETQYF. The CDR3 DNA reads as TGTGCCAGCAGCTTGCCCTGGACAACAGGGGAGACCCAGTACTTC.

The chain recombines TRBV27 with TRBJ1-1, with a tentative D call TRBD1 (5 bases). The CDR3 runs 14 residues. Germline CDR1 is MNHEY and CDR2 is SMNVEV (reference sequence). The V and J ends lost 7 bases and 1 base respectively, with 13 bases between them. The DNA of the CDR3 is TGTGCCAGCAAATCCCGGACAAAGAACACTGAAGCTTTCTTT. Translated, it gives CASKSRTKNTEAFF.

V gene TRBV3-1 (or the pseudogene TRBV3-2) combines with J gene TRBJ2-7, with D maybe TRBD2 (6 bases). Germline CDR1 LGHDT, CDR2 YNNKEL (reference sequence). The CDR3 extends over 15 amino acids. V lost 1 base and J 2 bases, leaving 12 bases between the germline ends. The CDR3, as DNA: TGTGCCAGCAGCCAAGTTATAGGAGGGGCCTACGAGCAGTACTTC. Translating gives CASSQVIGGAYEQYF.

The rearrangement links TRBV4-1 to TRBJ1-2; 12 bases map to TRBD1. This CDR3 comprises 17 residues. Germline loops: CDR1 MGHRA, CDR2 YSYEKL. J gave up 4 bases and V 3 bases, and 9 bases lay outside the gene matches. DNA of the CDR3: TGCGCCAGCAGCCAGGGGGGGGACAGGGGGCTCCCCTATGGCTACACCTTC. Translated: CASSQGGDRGLPYGYTF.

The chain recombines TRBV3-1 (or the pseudogene TRBV3-2) with TRBJ2-1; 9 bases fit TRBD1. Germline values: CDR1 LGHDT, CDR2 YNNKEL (reference sequence). This CDR3 is built from 19 residues. V shed 3 bases and J 6 bases; nucleotides not matched to a gene: 18. CDR3 amino acids: CASSHLMIRGTGFFNEQFF. CDR3 coding DNA: TGTGCCAGCAGCCATCTGATGATACGTGGGACAGGGTTTTTCAATGAGCAGTTCTTC.

The chain employs TRBV11-2 and TRBJ1-2; 7 nucleotides line up with TRBD1. There are 14 residues in the CDR3. Germline V gene data show CDR1 as SGHAT and CDR2 as FQNNGV. After removal of 1 base from V and 4 bases from J, the junction contained 3 bases not matched to a gene. The CDR3 DNA follows: TGTGCCAGCAGCTTAGCCGGGACAGCCTATGGCTACACCTTC. It specifies CASSLAGTAYGYTF.

The V call is TRBV5-1, the J call TRBJ2-5, with 10 nucleotides matching TRBD1. CDR1 and CDR2 from the germline V gene are SGHRS and YFSETQ. CDR3 size: 15 residues. The trim removed 4 bases at V and 3 bases at J, leaving 6 bases unmatched. CDR3 loop: CASSPDRGREETQYF. CDR3 sequence (DNA): TGCGCCAGCAGCCCCGACAGGGGGCGGGAAGAGACCCAGTACTTC.

The rearrangement uses TRBV4-1 and TRBJ1-6; no clear D gene. Germline CDR1 is MGHRA and CDR2 is YSYEKL. Between the trimmed V and J ends, which lost 1 base and 0 bases, there was a span of 16 bases. The CDR3 extends over 19 amino acids. The CDR3 bases are TGCGCCAGCAGCCAAGGACTGGTCTTCGTCCCCTCCTATAATTCACCCCTCCACTTT. Amino acids: CASSQGLVFVPSYNSPLHF.

This clone was seen more than once but under ten times. The chain recombines TRBV24-1 with TRBJ1-5, with a tentative D call TRBD1 (5 bases). Looked up from germline, CDR1 is KGHDR and CDR2 is SFDVKD. The CDR3 contains 17 residues. V lost 3 bases, J lost 3 bases, and 17 bases lay in between. CDR3 coding DNA: TGTGCCACCAGTGATGTCGGTGGGGAGGGGAACAATCAGCCCCAGCATTTT. Amino acids: CATSDVGGEGNNQPQHF.

As to this clone: A single base is all that separates this from a far larger clone, so a read error is likely. The chain recombines TRBV13 with TRBJ1-5; 9 nucleotides align to TRBD1. The CDR3 consists of 14 residues. With 5 bases clipped from V and 4 bases from J, the junction kept 3 bases outside the gene matches. In germline, CDR1 is PRHDT, CDR2 FYEKMQ (reference sequence). The DNA of the CDR3 is TGTGCCAGCAGCCCCGGGACAGGGAATCAGCCCCAGCATTTT. It yields the protein CASSPGTGNQPQHF.

This chain uses TRBV5-1 with TRBJ2-3, with a possible D match to TRBD2 (5 bases). Germline V gene data show CDR1 as SGHRS and CDR2 as YFSETQ. Trimming took off 0 bases at V and 3 bases at J, with 14 bases between the two ends. The CDR3 has 16 residues. The DNA of the CDR3 is TGCGCCAGCAGCTTGGGAAGGTCGACGGGAACAGATACGCAGTATTTT. Its translation is CASSLGRSTGTDTQYF.

J is TRBJ1-1 and V is TRBV5-1; D possibly corresponds to TRBD1 (5 bases). The CDR3 totals 15 residues. The germline CDR1 and CDR2 sequences are SGHRS and YFSETQ. V lost 4 bases and J 5 bases, leaving 18 bases between the germline ends. The CDR3 loop reads CASSGAPRGGTEAFF. DNA of the CDR3: TGCGCCAGCAGCGGGGCCCCCCGGGGGGGAACTGAAGCTTTCTTT.

This clone was counted a single time. The chain links TRBV9 to TRBJ1-3; 7 nucleotides agree with TRBD1. Germline lookup yields CDR1 SGDLS and CDR2 YYNGEE. After removal of 3 bases from V and 0 bases from J, the junction contained 15 bases not matched to a gene. This CDR3 region has 19 residues. In DNA, the CDR3 is TGTGCCAGCAGCGCTAGACAGGGCACAAGTCGCCGCTCTGGAAACACCATATATTTT. It codes for CASSARQGTSRRSGNTIYF.

The chain recombines TRBV5-1 with TRBJ1-6, with TRBD1 identical over 9 bases. The CDR3 spans 15 residues. Germline lookup yields CDR1 SGHRS and CDR2 YFSETQ. V shed 4 bases, J shed 7 bases, and the junction held 6 bases outside the gene matches. CDR3 protein: CASSPGTGQNSPLHF. In DNA form, the CDR3 reads TGCGCCAGCAGCCCTGGGACAGGGCAAAATTCACCCCTCCACTTT.